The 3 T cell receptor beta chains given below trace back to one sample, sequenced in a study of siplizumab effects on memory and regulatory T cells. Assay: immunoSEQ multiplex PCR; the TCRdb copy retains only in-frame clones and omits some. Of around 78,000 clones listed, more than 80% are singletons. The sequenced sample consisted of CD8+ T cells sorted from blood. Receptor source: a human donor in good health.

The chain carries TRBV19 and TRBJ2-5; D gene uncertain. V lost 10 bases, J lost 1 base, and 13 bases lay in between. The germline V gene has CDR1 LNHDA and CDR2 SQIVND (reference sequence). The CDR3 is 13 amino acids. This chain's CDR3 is CATSGISQETQYF. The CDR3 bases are TGTGCCACCTCTGGGATAAGCCAAGAGACCCAGTACTTC.

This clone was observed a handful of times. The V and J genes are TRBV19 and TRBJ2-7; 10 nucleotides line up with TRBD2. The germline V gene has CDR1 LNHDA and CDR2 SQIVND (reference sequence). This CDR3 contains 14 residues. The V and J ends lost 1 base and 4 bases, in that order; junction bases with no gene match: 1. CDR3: CASSIGTSGYEQYF. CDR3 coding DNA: TGTGCCAGTAGTATAGGGACTAGCGGTTACGAGCAGTACTTC. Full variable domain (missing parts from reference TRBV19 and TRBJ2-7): DGGITQSPKYLFRKEGQNVTLSCEQNLNHDAMYWYRQDPGQGLRLIYYSQIVNDFQKGDIAEGYSVSREKKESFPLTVTSAQKNPTAFYLCASSIGTSGYEQYFGPGTRLTVT.

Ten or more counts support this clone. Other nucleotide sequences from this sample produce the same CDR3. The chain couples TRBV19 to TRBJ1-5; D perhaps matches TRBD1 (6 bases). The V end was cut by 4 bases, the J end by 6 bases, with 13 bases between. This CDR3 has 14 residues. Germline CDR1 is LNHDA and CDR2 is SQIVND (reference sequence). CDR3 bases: TGTGCCAGTAGTAGTTTGGGGGCGGGTCAGCCCCAGCATTTT. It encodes CASSSLGAGQPQHF.